This T cell receptor beta chain was obtained from a study of blood T cell repertoires in COVID-19. Recruited during active infection, patients (from Seattle) were subsequently followed longitudinally. Profiling relied on immunoSEQ multiplex PCR, and the TCRdb table lists in-frame clones only, not all of them. The sample records approximately 240,000 clones, 83% being singletons. The CDR3 has 13 amino acids. Looked up from germline, CDR1 is SQVTM and CDR2 is ANQGSEA. The V gene end was trimmed by 5 bases and the J gene end by 0 bases; junction bases not matched to a gene: 3. The sequenced sample was peripheral blood. The rearrangement uses TRBV29-1 and TRBJ1-1; 7 bases align to TRBD1. The receptor was derived from a woman aged 25 to 39 with COVID-19, enrolled during active disease. The CDR3: CSVFTGVNTEAFF. The CDR3 DNA reads TGCAGCGTTTTTACAGGGGTGAACACTGAAGCTTTCTTT.